The entry below describes one TCR beta chain. This CDR3 is built from 14 residues. Germline-derived CDR1 and CDR2 are MNHNS and SASEGT. V lost 4 bases, J lost 6 bases, and 13 bases lay in between. Patients aged 18 to 65 had newly diagnosed hyperthyroidism lasting under 2 months. Extraction of PBMCs used 7.5 to 10 ml of fresh peripheral blood. Amplification of TCR beta CDR3 regions was performed using RNA transcripts as template. Primed by the HTBI set, a first-round RT-PCR was run on the TCR CDR3. Each CDR3 protein is one row after TCRdb ran MiXCR on the multiplex PCR reads. Counted here are approximately 400,000 distinct CDR3 sequences, around an eighth occurring once; the ten biggest clones make up around 20%. This sample stems from a study of T cells in Graves' hyperthyroidism and ophthalmopathy.

Sequenced sample: blood. The gene calls are TRBV6-1 and TRBJ2-4; the D gene could be TRBD1 or TRBD2 (7 bases each). The TCR comes from a man aged 25-45 years with Graves' hyperthyroidism that later progressed to Graves' ophthalmopathy. The CDR3 DNA reads TGTGCCAGCAGTGGGCAGGGGGAGGGAAACATTCAGTACTTC. It translates to CASSGQGEGNIQYF.